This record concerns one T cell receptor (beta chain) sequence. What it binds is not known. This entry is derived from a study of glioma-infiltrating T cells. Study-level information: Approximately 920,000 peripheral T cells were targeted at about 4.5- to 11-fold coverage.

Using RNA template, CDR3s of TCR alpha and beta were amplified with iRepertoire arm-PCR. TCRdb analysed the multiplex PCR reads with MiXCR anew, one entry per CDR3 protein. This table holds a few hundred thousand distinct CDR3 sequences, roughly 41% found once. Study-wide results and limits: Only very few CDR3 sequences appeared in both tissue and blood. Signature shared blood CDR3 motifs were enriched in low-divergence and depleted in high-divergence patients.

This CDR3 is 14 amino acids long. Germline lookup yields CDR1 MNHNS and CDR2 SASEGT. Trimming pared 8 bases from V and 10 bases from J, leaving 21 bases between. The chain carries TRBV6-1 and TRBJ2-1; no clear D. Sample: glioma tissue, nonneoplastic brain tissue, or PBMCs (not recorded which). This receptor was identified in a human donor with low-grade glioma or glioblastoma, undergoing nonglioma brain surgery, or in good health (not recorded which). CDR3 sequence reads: CASVKGPHPLEQFF. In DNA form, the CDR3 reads TGTGCCAGCGTCAAGGGCCCTCATCCCCTCGAGCAGTTCTTC.